This T cell receptor beta chain is drawn from a study of cytomegalovirus exposure and HLA in healthy donors. Points from the study as a whole: The tendency of first-cohort TCR clusters to co-occur in the 120 validation repertoires was identified by a subsequent analysis. Reportedly, cytomegalovirus status was diagnosed with high sensitivity and specificity.

The repertoire was sequenced with immunoSEQ multiplex PCR; TCRdb's copy has only in-frame clones and lacks some. The sample has 180,000 or so clones, about 83% seen once. As concerns this clone: Its target is not known.

Separation from the roughly 700-subject first cohort characterized the roughly 120-subject validation cohort, to which the donors belonged. The clonotype originates from a young woman in good health and CMV-seronegative. The material sequenced was PBMCs.

In DNA, the CDR3 is TGTGCCAGCAGTCCCAGGGGCTCCGGGGGCAATCAGCCCCAGCATTTT. Translating gives CASSPRGSGGNQPQHF. The chain has TRBV27 and TRBJ1-5; maybe TRBD1 (6 bases). This CDR3 contains 16 residues. V was trimmed by 5 bases and J by 2 bases, leaving 16 bases between them. Per the germline V gene, CDR1 is MNHEY and CDR2 is SMNVEV (reference sequence).